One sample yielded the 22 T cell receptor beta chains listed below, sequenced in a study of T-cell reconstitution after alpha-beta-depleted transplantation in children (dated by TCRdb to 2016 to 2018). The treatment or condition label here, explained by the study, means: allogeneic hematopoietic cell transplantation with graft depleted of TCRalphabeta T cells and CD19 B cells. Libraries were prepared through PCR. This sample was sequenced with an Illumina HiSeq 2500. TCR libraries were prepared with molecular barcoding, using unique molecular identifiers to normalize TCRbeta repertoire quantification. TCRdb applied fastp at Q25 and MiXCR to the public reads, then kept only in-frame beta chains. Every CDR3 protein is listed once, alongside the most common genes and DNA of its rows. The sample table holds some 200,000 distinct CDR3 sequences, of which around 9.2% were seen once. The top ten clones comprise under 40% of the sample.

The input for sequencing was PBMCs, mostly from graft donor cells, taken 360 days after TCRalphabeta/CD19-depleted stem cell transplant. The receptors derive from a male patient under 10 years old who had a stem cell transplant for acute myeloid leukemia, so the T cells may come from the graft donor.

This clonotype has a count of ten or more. DNA for the CDR3: TGTGCCAGCAGCGTAGGAGGAAGGGCGGAGAATGAGCAGTTCTTC. It is translated as CASSVGGRAENEQFF. V is TRBV9 and J is TRBJ2-1; D is ambiguous. Trimming took 0 bases from V and 7 from J, leaving 14 bases between them. Germline CDR1 and CDR2: SGDLS and YYNGEE. The CDR3 loop spans 15 amino acids.

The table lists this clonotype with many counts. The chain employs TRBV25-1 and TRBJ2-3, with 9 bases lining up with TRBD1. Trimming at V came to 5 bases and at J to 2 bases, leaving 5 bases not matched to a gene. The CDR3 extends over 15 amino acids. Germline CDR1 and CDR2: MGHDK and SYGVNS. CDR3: CASSYRGRNTDTQYF. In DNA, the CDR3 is TGTGCCAGCAGTTACAGGGGGCGGAACACAGATACGCAGTATTTT.

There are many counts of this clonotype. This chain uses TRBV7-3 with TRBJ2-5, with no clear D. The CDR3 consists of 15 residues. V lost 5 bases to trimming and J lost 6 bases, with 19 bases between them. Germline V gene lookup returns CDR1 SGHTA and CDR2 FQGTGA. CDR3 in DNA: TGTGCCAGCAGCCCAGACACCGCTCGGTACCAGACCCAGTACTTC. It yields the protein CASSPDTARYQTQYF.

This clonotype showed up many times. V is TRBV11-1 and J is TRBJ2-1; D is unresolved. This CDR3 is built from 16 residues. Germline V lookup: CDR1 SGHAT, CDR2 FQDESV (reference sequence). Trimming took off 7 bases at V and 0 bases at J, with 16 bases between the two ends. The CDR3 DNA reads TGTGCCAGCACGGACCCGATCTTAAGCTCCTACAATGAGCAGTTCTTC. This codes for CASTDPILSSYNEQFF.

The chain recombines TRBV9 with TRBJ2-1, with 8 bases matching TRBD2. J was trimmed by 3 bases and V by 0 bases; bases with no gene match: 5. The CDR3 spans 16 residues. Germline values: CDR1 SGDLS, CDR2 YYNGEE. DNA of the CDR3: TGTGCCAGCAGCGTAGTGGGTAGCGGGATCTACAATGAGCAGTTCTTC. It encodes CASSVVGSGIYNEQFF.

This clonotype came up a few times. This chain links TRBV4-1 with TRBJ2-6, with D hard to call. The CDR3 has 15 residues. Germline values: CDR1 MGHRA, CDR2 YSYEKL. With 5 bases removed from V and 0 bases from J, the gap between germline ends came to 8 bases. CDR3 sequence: CASSGRFSGANVLTF. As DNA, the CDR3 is TGCGCCAGCAGCGGACGGTTCTCTGGGGCCAACGTCCTGACTTTC.

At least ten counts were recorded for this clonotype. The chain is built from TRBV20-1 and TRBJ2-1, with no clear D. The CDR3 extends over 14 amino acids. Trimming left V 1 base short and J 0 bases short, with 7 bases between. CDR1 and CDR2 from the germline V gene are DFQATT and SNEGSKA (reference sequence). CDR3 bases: TGCAGTGCTAGAGCGTACCTCTCCTACAATGAGCAGTTCTTC. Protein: CSARAYLSYNEQFF.

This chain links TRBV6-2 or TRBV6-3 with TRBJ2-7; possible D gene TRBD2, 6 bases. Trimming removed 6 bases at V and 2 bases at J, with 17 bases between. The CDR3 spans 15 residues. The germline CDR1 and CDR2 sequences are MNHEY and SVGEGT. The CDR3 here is CASSQTRTPPYEQYF. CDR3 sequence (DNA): TGTGCCAGCAGCCAGACTAGGACCCCCCCCTACGAGCAGTACTTC.

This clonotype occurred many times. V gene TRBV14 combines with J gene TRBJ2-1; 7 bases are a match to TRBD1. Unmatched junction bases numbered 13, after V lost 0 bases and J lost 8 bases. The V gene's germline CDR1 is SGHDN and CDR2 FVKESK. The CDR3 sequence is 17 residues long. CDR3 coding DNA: TGTGCCAGCAGCCAAGATAGGGGGCCTTTATTTATAGATGAGCAGTTCTTC. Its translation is CASSQDRGPLFIDEQFF.

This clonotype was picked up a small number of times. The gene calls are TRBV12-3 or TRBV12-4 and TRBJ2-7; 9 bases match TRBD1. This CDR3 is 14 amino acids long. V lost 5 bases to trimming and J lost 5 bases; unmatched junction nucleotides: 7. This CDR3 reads CASSGTGTVHEQYV. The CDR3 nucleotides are TGTGCCAGCAGTGGGACAGGGACCGTTCACGAGCAGTACGTC.

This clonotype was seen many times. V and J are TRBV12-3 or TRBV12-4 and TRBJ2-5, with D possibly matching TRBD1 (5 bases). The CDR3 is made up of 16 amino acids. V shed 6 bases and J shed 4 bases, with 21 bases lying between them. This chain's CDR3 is CASSPPRGSEIETQYF. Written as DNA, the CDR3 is TGTGCCAGCAGCCCTCCTAGGGGCTCAGAGATAGAGACCCAGTACTTC.

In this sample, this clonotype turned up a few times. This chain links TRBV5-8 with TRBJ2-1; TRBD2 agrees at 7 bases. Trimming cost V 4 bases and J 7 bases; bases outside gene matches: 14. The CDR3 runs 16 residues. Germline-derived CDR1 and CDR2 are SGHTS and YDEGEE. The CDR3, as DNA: TGTGCCAGCAGCCACGCCCCGGGCCCAGCGGGGAATGAGCAGTTCTTC. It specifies CASSHAPGPAGNEQFF.

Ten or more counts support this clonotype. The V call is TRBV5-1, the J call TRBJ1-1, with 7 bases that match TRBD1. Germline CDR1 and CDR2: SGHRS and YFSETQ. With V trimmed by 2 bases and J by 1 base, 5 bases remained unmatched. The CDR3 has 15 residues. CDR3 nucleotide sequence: TGCGCCAGCAGCTTACAGGGGTTAGGGAACACTGAAGCTTTCTTT. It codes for CASSLQGLGNTEAFF.

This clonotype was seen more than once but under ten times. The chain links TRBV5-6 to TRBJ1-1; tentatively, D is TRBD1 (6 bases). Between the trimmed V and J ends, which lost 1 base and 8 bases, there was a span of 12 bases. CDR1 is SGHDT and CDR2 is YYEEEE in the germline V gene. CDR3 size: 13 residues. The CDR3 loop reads CASSLWGPGEAFF. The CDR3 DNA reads TGTGCCAGCAGCTTGTGGGGGCCCGGGGAAGCTTTCTTT.

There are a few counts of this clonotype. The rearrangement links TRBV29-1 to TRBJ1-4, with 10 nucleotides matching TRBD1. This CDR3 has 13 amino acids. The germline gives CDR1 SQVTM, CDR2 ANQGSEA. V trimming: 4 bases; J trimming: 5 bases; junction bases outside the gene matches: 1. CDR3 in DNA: TGCAGCGTTGTGGGACAGGGGAATGAAAAACTGTTTTTT. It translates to CSVVGQGNEKLFF.

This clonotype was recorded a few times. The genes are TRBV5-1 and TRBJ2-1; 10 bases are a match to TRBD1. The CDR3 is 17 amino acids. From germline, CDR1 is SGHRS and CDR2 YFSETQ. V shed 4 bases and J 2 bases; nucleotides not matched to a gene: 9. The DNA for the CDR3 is TGCGCCAGCAGCCTTATCCCGACAGGGGGCACCTACAATGAGCAGTTCTTC. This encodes CASSLIPTGGTYNEQFF.

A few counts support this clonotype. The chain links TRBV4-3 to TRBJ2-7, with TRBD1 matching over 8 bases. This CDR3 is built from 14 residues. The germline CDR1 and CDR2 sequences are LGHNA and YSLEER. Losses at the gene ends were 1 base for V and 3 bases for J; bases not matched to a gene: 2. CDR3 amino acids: CASSQVTGGYEQYF. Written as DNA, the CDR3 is TGCGCCAGCAGCCAAGTTACAGGGGGCTACGAGCAGTACTTC.

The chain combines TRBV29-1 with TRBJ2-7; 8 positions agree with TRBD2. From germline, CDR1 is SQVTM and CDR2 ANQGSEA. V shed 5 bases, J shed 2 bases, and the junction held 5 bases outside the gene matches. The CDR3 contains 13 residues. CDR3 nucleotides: TGCAGCGTTCGGAATAGCGGGGCCTACGAGCAGTACTTC. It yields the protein CSVRNSGAYEQYF.

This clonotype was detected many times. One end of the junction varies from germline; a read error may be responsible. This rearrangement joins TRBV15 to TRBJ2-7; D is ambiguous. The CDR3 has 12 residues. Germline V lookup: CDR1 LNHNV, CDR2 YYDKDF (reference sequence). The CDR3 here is CATSRDYGTTNF. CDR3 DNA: TGTGCCACCAGCAGAGACTACGGCACTACGAACTTC.

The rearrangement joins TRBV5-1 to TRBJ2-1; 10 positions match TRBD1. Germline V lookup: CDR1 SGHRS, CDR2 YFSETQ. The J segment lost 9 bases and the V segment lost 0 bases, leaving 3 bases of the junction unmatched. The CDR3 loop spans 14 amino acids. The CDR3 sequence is CASSLGDRGSEQFF. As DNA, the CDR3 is TGCGCCAGCAGCTTGGGGGACAGGGGAAGTGAGCAGTTCTTC.

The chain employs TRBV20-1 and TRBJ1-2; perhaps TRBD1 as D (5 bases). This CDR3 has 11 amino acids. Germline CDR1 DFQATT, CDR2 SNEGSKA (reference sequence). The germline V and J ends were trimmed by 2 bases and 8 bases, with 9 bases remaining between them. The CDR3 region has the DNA TGCAGTGCTAGATTAGGGGTCGGCTACACCTTC. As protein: CSARLGVGYTF.

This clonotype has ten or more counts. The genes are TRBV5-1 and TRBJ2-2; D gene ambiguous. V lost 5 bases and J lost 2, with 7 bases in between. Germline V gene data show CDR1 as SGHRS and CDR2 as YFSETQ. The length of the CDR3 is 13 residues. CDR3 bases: TGCGCCAGCAGTTACGTTAACACCGGGGAGCTGTTTTTT. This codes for CASSYVNTGELFF.